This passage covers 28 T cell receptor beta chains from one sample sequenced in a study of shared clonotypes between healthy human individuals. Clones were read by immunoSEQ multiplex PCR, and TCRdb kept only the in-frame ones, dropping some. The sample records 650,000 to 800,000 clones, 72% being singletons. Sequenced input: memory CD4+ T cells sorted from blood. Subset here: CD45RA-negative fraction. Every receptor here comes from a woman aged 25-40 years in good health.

CDR3 amino acids: CASSPISVQASFSGELFF. The CDR3 bases are TGTGCCAGCTCACCGATTAGCGTGCAAGCGAGTTTCTCCGGGGAGCTGTTTTTT. The rearrangement joins TRBV18 to TRBJ2-2, with a possible D match to TRBD2 (5 bases). Trimming stripped 3 bases from V and 6 bases from J, with 23 bases between. Germline V gene lookup returns CDR1 KGHSH and CDR2 LQKENI. The CDR3 is made up of 18 amino acids.

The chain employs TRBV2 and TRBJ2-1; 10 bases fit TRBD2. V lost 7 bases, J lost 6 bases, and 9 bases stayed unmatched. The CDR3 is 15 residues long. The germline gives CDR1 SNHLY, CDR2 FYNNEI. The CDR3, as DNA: TGTGCCAGCAAGACCCTAGCGGGAGTCCCCAATGAGCAGTTCTTC. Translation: CASKTLAGVPNEQFF.

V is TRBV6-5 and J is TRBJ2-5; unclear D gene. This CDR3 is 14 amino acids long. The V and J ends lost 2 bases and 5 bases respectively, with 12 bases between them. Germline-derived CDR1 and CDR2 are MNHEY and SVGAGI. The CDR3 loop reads CASSYDGLVETQYF. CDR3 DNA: TGTGCCAGCAGTTACGACGGCCTTGTGGAGACCCAGTACTTC.

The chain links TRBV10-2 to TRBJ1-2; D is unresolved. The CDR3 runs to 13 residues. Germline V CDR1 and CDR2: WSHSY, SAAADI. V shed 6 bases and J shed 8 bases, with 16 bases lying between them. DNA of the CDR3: TGCGCCAGCAGCTTGGGAGGGTTGGGGGGCTACACCTTC. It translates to CASSLGGLGGYTF.

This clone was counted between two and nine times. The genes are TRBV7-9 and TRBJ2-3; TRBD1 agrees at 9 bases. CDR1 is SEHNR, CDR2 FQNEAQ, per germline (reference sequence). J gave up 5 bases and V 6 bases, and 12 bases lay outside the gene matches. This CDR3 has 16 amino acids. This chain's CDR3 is CASRQTGTGILDTQYF. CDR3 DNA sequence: TGTGCCAGCAGGCAAACCGGGACAGGGATTCTAGATACGCAGTATTTT.

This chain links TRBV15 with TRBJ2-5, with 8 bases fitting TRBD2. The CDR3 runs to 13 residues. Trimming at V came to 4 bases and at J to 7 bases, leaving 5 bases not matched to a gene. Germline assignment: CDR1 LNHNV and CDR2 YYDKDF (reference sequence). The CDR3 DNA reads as TGTGCCACCAGCAACCTAGCGGGCATGACCCAGTACTTC. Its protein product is CATSNLAGMTQYF.

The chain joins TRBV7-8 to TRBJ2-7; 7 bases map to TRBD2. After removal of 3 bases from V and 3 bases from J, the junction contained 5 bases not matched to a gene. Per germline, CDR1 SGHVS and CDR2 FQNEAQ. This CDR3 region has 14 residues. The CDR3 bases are TGTGCCAGCAGCTTCCGGGACTACAACTACGAGCAGTACTTC. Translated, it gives CASSFRDYNYEQYF.

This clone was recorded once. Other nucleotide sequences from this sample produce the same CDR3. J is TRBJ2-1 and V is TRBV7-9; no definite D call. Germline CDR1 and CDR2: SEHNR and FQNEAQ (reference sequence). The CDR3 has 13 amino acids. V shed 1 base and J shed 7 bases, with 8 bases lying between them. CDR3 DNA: TGTGCCAGCAGCTTAGGGGGTGGGAATGAGCAGTTCTTC. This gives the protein CASSLGGGNEQFF.

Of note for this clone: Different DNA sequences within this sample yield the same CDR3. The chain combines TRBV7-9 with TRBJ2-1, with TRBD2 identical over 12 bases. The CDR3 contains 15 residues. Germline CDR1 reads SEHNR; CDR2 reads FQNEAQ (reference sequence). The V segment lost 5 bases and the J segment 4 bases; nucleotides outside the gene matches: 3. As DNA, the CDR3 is TGTGCCAGCAGCCGGACTAGCGGGAATTACAATGAGCAGTTCTTC. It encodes CASSRTSGNYNEQFF.

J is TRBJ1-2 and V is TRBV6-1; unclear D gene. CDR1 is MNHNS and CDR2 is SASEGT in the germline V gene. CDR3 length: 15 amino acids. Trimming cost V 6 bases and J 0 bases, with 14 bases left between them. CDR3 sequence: CASRAGYSANYGYTF. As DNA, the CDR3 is TGTGCCAGCAGGGCGGGATACTCCGCTAACTATGGCTACACCTTC.

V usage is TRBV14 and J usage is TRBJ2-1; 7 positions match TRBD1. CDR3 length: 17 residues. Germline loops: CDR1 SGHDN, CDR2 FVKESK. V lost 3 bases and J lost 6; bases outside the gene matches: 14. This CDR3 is CASSHKQQGLIGNEQFF. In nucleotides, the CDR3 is TGTGCCAGCAGCCACAAACAACAGGGGTTAATTGGCAATGAGCAGTTCTTC.

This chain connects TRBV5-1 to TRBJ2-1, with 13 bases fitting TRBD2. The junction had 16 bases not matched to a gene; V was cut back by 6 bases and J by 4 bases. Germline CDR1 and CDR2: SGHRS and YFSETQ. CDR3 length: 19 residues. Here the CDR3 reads CASTPTSGRAHGWYNEQFF. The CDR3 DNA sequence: TGCGCCAGCACCCCTACTAGCGGGAGGGCCCACGGCTGGTACAATGAGCAGTTCTTC.

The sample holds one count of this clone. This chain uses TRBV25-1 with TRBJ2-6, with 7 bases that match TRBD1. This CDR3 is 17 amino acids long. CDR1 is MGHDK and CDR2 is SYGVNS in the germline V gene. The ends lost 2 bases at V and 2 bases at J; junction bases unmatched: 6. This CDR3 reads CASSEDEGAAGANVLTF. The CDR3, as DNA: TGTGCCAGCAGTGAAGATGAGGGGGCAGCTGGGGCCAACGTCCTGACTTTC.

CDR3 sequence reads: CASSFLLNTEAFF. CDR3 sequence (DNA): TGTGCCAGCAGCTTTTTATTGAACACTGAAGCTTTCTTT. This chain links TRBV7-8 with TRBJ1-1; D is unclear. The CDR3 extends over 13 amino acids. The germline V gene encodes CDR1 SGHVS and CDR2 FQNEAQ. V lost 3 bases to trimming and J lost 0 bases, with 5 bases between them.

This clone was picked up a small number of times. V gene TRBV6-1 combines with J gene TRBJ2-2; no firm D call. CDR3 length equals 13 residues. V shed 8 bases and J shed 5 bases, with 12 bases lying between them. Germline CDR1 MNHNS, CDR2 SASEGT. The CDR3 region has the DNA TGTGCCAGCTCGGCAGATCAAACCGGGGAGCTGTTTTTT. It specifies CASSADQTGELFF.

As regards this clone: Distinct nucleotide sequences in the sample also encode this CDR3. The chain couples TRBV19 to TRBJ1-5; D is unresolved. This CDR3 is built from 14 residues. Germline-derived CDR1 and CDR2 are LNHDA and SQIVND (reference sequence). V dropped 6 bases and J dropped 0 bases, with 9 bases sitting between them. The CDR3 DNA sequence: TGTGCCAGTAGGACTGATTATAGCAATCAGCCCCAGCATTTT. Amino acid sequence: CASRTDYSNQPQHF.

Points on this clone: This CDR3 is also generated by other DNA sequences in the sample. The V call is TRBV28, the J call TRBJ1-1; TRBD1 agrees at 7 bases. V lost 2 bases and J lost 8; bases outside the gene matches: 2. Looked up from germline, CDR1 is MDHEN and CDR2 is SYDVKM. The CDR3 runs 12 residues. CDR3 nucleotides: TGTGCCAGCAGTTTACAACAGGGGGAAGCTTTCTTT. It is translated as CASSLQQGEAFF.

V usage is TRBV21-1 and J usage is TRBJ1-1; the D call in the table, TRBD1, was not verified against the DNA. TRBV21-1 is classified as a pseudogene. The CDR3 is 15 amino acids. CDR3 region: CASRDRALGDTEAFF. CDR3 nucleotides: TGTGCCAGCAGAGACAGGGCCCTCGGAGACACTGAAGCTTTCTTT.

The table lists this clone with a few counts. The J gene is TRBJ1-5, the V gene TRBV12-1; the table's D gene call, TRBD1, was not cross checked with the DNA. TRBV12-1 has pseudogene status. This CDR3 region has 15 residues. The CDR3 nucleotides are TGTGCCAGCAGCTCCGGACGGGACAACAATCAGCCCCAGCATTTT. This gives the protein CASSSGRDNNQPQHF.

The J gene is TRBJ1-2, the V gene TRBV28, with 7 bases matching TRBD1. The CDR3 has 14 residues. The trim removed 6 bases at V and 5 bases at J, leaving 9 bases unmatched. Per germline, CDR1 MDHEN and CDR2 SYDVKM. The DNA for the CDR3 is TGTGCCAGCAGCCGAGCCGGGACAGCATATGGCTACACCTTC. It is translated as CASSRAGTAYGYTF.

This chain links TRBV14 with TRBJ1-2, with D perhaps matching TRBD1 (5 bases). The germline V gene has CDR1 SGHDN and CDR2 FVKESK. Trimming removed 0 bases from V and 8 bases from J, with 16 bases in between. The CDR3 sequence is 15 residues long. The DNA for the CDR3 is TGTGCCAGCAGCCAAGACCTAGGGGTTTGGGAAGGCTACACCTTC. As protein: CASSQDLGVWEGYTF.

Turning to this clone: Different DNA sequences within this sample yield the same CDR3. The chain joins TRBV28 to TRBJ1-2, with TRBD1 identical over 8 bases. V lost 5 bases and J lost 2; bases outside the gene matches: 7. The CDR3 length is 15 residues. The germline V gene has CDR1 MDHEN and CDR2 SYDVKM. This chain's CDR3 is CASSRPGGTNYGYTF. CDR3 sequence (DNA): TGTGCCAGCAGTCGCCCAGGGGGCACAAACTATGGCTACACCTTC.

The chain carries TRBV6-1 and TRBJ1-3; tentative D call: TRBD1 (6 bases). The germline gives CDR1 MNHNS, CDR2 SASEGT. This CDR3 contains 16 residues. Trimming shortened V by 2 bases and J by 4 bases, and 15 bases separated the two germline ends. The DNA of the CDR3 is TGTGCCAGCAGTGAAAGAGGCAGGGGAGGGGGAAACACCATATATTTT. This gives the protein CASSERGRGGGNTIYF.

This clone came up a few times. CDR3 DNA: TGCGCCAGCAGCCCGGGACAGACTACTCTCGGCTACACCTTC. As protein: CASSPGQTTLGYTF. The chain links TRBV5-1 to TRBJ1-2; 7 nucleotides line up with TRBD1. CDR3 length: 14 residues. V was pared by 4 bases and J by 8 bases, with 11 bases of the junction left unmatched. Looked up from germline, CDR1 is SGHRS and CDR2 is YFSETQ.

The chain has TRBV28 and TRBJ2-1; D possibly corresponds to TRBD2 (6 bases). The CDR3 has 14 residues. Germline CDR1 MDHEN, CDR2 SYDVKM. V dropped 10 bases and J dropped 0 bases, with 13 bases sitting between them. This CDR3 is CAILAQSSYNEQFF. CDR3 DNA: TGTGCCATCCTAGCGCAGAGCTCCTACAATGAGCAGTTCTTC.

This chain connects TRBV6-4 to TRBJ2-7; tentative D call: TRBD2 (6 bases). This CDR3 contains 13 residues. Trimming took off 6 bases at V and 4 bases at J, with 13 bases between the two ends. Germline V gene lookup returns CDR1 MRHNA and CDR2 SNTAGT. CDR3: CASRRTKRYEQYF. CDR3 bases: TGTGCCAGCAGACGGACTAAAAGGTACGAGCAGTACTTC.

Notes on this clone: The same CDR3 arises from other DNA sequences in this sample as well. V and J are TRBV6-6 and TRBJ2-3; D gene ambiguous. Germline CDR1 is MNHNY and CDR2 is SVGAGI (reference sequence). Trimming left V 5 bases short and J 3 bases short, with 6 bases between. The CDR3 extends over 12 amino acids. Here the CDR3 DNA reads TGTGCCAGCAGTCTGAGTACAGATACGCAGTATTTT. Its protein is CASSLSTDTQYF.

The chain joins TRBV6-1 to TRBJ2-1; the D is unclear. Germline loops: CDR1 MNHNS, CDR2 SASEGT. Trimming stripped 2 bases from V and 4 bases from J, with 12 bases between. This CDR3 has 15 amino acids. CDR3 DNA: TGTGCCAGCAGTGAAAGATTTGGCGATTACAATGAGCAGTTCTTC. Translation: CASSERFGDYNEQFF.